These 16 T cell receptor beta chains originate from one sample sequenced in a study of cytomegalovirus exposure and HLA in healthy donors. Profiling relied on immunoSEQ multiplex PCR, and the TCRdb table lists in-frame clones only, not all of them. The profile shows tens of thousands of clones, about 92% of them singletons. The sequencing sample was made of PBMCs. The receptors were gathered from a man aged 18 to 35 in good health and CMV-seronegative.

The chain combines TRBV6-5 with TRBJ1-1, with D perhaps TRBD1 (5 bases). Germline CDR1 and CDR2: MNHEY and SVGAGI. Trimming left V 6 bases short and J 1 base short, with 15 bases between. CDR3 length: 15 amino acids. The CDR3: CASSITGFRNTEAFF. In nucleotides, the CDR3 is TGTGCCAGCAGCATCACAGGATTTAGGAACACTGAAGCTTTCTTT.

J is TRBJ2-5 and V is TRBV6-1, with D unresolved. V lost 4 bases, J lost 0 bases, and 18 bases lay in between. The germline CDR1 and CDR2 sequences are MNHNS and SASEGT. CDR3 length: 17 residues. CDR3: CASSGSFRSPYQETQYF. The DNA of the CDR3 is TGTGCCAGCAGTGGCTCCTTCAGGTCACCGTACCAAGAGACCCAGTACTTC.

The rearrangement links TRBV5-4 to TRBJ2-2; 8 nucleotides agree with TRBD2. This CDR3 is built from 16 residues. Germline V gene lookup returns CDR1 SGHNT and CDR2 YYREEE (reference sequence). V gave up 6 bases and J gave up 7 bases; unmatched junction bases: 14. The CDR3 nucleotides read TGTGCCAGCACCCCCTCAGTACCTCGGGGGGGCGGGGAGCTGTTTTTT. Translated, it gives CASTPSVPRGGGELFF.

A note on this clone: Sequence at one end of the junction differs from germline and may be a read error. The chain is built from TRBV7-7 and TRBJ2-5; 11 positions agree with TRBD2. CDR1 SSHAT and CDR2 FNYEAQ come from the germline V gene (reference sequence). The CDR3 contains 16 residues. CDR3 in DNA: TGTGCTAGCAGCCCAATAGCGGGGGGGGTCGGGGAGACCCAGTACTTC. Its translation: CASSPIAGGVGETQYF.

The CDR3: CASSDGTSGSYEQFF. As DNA, the CDR3 is TGTGCCAGCAGCGACGGGACTAGCGGGAGCTATGAGCAGTTCTTC. The V call is TRBV5-6, the J call TRBJ2-1; TRBD2 agrees at 14 bases. The CDR3 is 15 amino acids. Germline values: CDR1 SGHDT, CDR2 YYEEEE. Germline trimming cut 4 bases from V and 8 bases from J; bases unmatched to any gene: 5. Using reference TRBV5-6 and TRBJ2-1 for the parts outside the CDR3, the full variable domain is DAGVTQSPTHLIKTRGQQVTLRCSPKSGHDTVSWYQQALGQGPQFIFQYYEEEERQRGNFPDRFSGHQFPNYSSELNVNALLLGDSALYLCASSDGTSGSYEQFFGPGTRLTVL.

The chain couples TRBV25-1 to TRBJ2-5; 8 bases align to TRBD1. The CDR3 runs 13 residues. The germline gives CDR1 MGHDK, CDR2 SYGVNS. Unmatched junction bases numbered 4, after V lost 6 bases and J lost 4 bases. The chain's CDR3 is CASRPTGVETQYF. In nucleotides, the CDR3 is TGTGCCAGCAGGCCGACAGGGGTAGAGACCCAGTACTTC.

CDR3 sequence (DNA): TGTGCCAGCAGCTTAGGAGTGGGTCGCGGATATGGCTACACCTTC. This translates into CASSLGVGRGYGYTF. The chain has TRBV11-1 and TRBJ1-2; D ambiguous. Trimming took off 1 base at V and 5 bases at J, with 14 bases between the two ends. The CDR3 loop spans 15 amino acids. Germline assignment: CDR1 SGHAT and CDR2 FQDESV (reference sequence).

This chain joins TRBV7-9 and TRBJ2-7, with D perhaps TRBD2 (5 bases). There are 17 residues in the CDR3. Per the germline V gene, CDR1 is SEHNR and CDR2 is FQNEAQ (reference sequence). Trimming took 5 bases from V and 6 from J, leaving 26 bases between them. This CDR3 is CASSHVGSGRRGLEQYF. The CDR3 nucleotides are TGTGCCAGCAGCCACGTCGGATCGGGTCGGAGAGGACTCGAGCAGTACTTC.

This clone has only one observation. The chain combines TRBV11-2 with TRBJ1-2; 7 nucleotides line up with TRBD1. CDR1 and CDR2 (germline): SGHAT, FQNNGV. The J segment lost 0 bases and the V segment lost 5 bases, leaving 6 bases of the junction unmatched. The length of the CDR3 is 15 residues. CDR3 in DNA: TGTGCCAGCAGCCCCCTGACAGGGTCTAACTATGGCTACACCTTC. Protein sequence: CASSPLTGSNYGYTF.

V gene TRBV18 combines with J gene TRBJ2-7; D is unresolved. Germline-derived CDR1 and CDR2 are KGHSH and LQKENI. Trimming shortened V by 2 bases and J by 0 bases, and 11 bases separated the two germline ends. The CDR3 length is 15 residues. CDR3 DNA: TGTGCCAGCTCACCATTCCAGGCTAACTCCTACGAGCAGTACTTC. Translation gives CASSPFQANSYEQYF.

This chain uses TRBV28 with TRBJ2-7; 8 bases map to TRBD1. Germline V CDR1 and CDR2: MDHEN, SYDVKM. J was trimmed by 4 bases and V by 2 bases; bases with no gene match: 7. The CDR3 covers 15 residues. In nucleotides, the CDR3 is TGTGCCAGCAGTTTACTTCCAGGGGGCGCTTACGAGCAGTACTTC. Translating it yields CASSLLPGGAYEQYF.

The chain recombines TRBV5-4 with TRBJ1-6, with 7 bases aligning to TRBD1. Germline V gene data show CDR1 as SGHNT and CDR2 as YYREEE (reference sequence). V trimming: 1 base; J trimming: 9 bases; junction bases outside the gene matches: 13. The CDR3 sequence is 17 residues long. CDR3 sequence (DNA): TGTGCCAGCAGCTTGTTGACAGGGAGAGCGTCGGCTTCACCCCTCCACTTT. Protein: CASSLLTGRASASPLHF. Using reference TRBV5-4 and TRBJ1-6 for the parts outside the CDR3, the full variable domain is ETGVTQSPTHLIKTRGQQVTLRCSSQSGHNTVSWYQQALGQGPQFIFQYYREEENGRGNFPPRFSGLQFPNYSSELNVNALELDDSALYLCASSLLTGRASASPLHFGNGTRLTVT.

The rearrangement uses TRBV7-9 and TRBJ1-2; the match to TRBD1 covers 8 bases. V shed 1 base, J shed 7 bases, and the junction held 8 bases outside the gene matches. Germline values: CDR1 SEHNR, CDR2 FQNEAQ (reference sequence). The CDR3 is 15 residues long. The CDR3 DNA follows: TGTGCCAGCAGCTTAGGTGTCAGGGGGCTTGGTGGCTACACCTTC. As protein: CASSLGVRGLGGYTF.

The chain is built from TRBV5-1 and TRBJ1-4; possibly TRBD1 for D (5 bases). Trimming removed 4 bases at V and 7 bases at J, with 11 bases between. The CDR3 sequence is 13 residues long. CDR1 is SGHRS and CDR2 is YFSETQ in the germline V gene. In DNA form, the CDR3 reads TGCGCCAGCAGCCCGACAGCTAGTGAAAAACTGTTTTTT. Translation gives CASSPTASEKLFF.

This sequence joins TRBV2 and TRBJ1-1; 7 positions match TRBD1. The V segment lost 6 bases and the J segment 3 bases; nucleotides outside the gene matches: 7. Germline lookup yields CDR1 SNHLY and CDR2 FYNNEI. CDR3 length: 14 amino acids. Here the CDR3 reads CASSAITGDTEAFF. The CDR3 region has the DNA TGTGCCAGCAGCGCGATAACAGGGGACACTGAAGCTTTCTTT.

V gene TRBV7-2 combines with J gene TRBJ1-2; TRBD1 matches 10 bases. The V gene's germline CDR1 is SGHTA and CDR2 FQGNSA. This CDR3 has 14 residues. Trimming cost V 5 bases and J 6 bases; bases outside gene matches: 6. CDR3 DNA: TGTGCCAGCAGCCGTCCCGGGACAGGGGATGGCTACACCTTC. It translates to CASSRPGTGDGYTF.